This T cell receptor (beta chain) is from a study of shared clonotypes between healthy human individuals. Several immunoSEQ plates received, in even portions, the genomic DNA of each subset. Profiling relied on immunoSEQ multiplex PCR, and the TCRdb table lists in-frame clones only, not all of them. Among roughly 2,000,000 clones listed, 93% were seen once. Whole-study results and caveats: Estimated richness values were generally larger in naive subsets than in memory subsets.

As to this clone: Its target is unknown.

Only CD45RO-negative cells positively selected for CCR7 counted as naive CD8 cells, so terminally differentiated effector memory CD45RA+ cells were excluded. Donors included only healthy HIV-negative adults lacking recent acute infections or vaccinations. V lost 4 bases to trimming and J lost 5 bases; unmatched junction nucleotides: 11. The germline V gene encodes CDR1 SNHLY and CDR2 FYNNEI. The CDR3 consists of 16 residues. The sequencing input was naive CD8+ T cells from PBMCs. The sequence was obtained from a man between 18 and 35 years old in good health. Some clones in this sample may be carry-over from other donors' samples. The rearrangement joins TRBV2 to TRBJ2-5; TRBD1 aligns across 9 bases. The CDR3 reads CASSARDRGYWETQYF. CDR3 DNA sequence: TGTGCCAGCAGTGCCCGCGACAGGGGGTATTGGGAGACCCAGTACTTC.